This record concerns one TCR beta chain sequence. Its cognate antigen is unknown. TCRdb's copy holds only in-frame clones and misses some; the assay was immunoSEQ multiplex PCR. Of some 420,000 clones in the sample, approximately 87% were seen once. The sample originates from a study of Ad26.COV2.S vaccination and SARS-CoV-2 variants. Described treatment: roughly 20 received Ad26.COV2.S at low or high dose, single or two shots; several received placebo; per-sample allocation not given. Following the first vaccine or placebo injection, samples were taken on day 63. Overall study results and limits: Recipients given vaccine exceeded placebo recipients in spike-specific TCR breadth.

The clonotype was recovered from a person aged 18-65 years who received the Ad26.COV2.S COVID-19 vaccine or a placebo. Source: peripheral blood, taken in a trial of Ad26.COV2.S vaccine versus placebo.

In DNA, the CDR3 is TGCAGCGTTAGAGCGGGGACAGGGGGCTACGAGCAGTACTTC. Translating gives CSVRAGTGGYEQYF. The chain is built from TRBV29-1 and TRBJ2-7, with TRBD1 matching over 11 bases. Trimming at V came to 5 bases and at J to 3 bases, leaving 6 bases not matched to a gene. The CDR3 is made up of 14 amino acids. The germline gives CDR1 SQVTM, CDR2 ANQGSEA.